These 8 T cell receptor beta chains were sequenced from one sample in a study of CXCR3-negative and CXCR3-positive naive CD8 T cells. Preparation of TRB cDNA libraries relied on 5' RACE carrying UMI labels. TCRdb reprocessed the 5' RACE reads; each CDR3 protein has one entry and no DNA is given. With tens of thousands of distinct CDR3 sequences in the sample, the ten largest clones hold approximately 10%. Sample: memory CD8+ T cells from blood. The receptors originated from a human donor in good health. Some clones in this sample may be carry-over from other donors' samples.

The V call is TRBV7-9, the J call TRBJ2-7; without DNA, the TCRdb call of TRBD2 cannot be checked. The germline V gene has CDR1 SEHNR and CDR2 FQNEAQ (reference sequence). CDR3 length equals 15 residues. CDR3: CASTQGASGTYEQYF.

The rearrangement uses TRBV7-9 and TRBJ2-5; the D call of TRBD2 rests on TCRdb alone, since no DNA is present to check it. Germline V gene lookup returns CDR1 SEHNR and CDR2 FQNEAQ (reference sequence). This CDR3 spans 15 amino acids. This CDR3 is CASSLDGLAEETQYF.

This chain joins TRBV20-1 and TRBJ2-7; TCRdb gives TRBD1 as the D gene, but with no DNA this cannot be confirmed. The CDR3 loop spans 12 amino acids. Germline V gene sequence: CDR1 DFQATT, CDR2 SNEGSKA (reference sequence). The CDR3 sequence: CSAPRGELEQYF.

The chain carries TRBV12-3 or TRBV12-4 and TRBJ1-2. The CDR3 contains 12 residues. CDR3 residues: CASRDSGGGYTF.

This chain connects TRBV12-3 or TRBV12-4 to TRBJ1-1. The CDR3 loop spans 14 amino acids. CDR3 residues: CASSPHAGGTEAFF.

CDR3 residues: CSAETGRNTEAFF. The V call is TRBV29-1, the J call TRBJ1-1; TCRdb's D call, TRBD1, is unchecked because there is no DNA. The CDR3 consists of 13 residues. Germline lookup yields CDR1 SQVTM and CDR2 ANQGSEA.

The chain joins TRBV4-1 to TRBJ1-1. CDR3 length: 12 amino acids. Germline loops: CDR1 MGHRA, CDR2 YSYEKL. CDR3 loop: CASSQYPAEAFF.

The chain combines TRBV4-2 with TRBJ2-3; the TCRdb D gene call, TRBD1, has no DNA to confirm it. CDR1 is LGHNA and CDR2 is YNFKEQ in the germline V gene. The CDR3 extends over 18 amino acids. The CDR3 protein is CASSQDSAGAVTTDTQYF.